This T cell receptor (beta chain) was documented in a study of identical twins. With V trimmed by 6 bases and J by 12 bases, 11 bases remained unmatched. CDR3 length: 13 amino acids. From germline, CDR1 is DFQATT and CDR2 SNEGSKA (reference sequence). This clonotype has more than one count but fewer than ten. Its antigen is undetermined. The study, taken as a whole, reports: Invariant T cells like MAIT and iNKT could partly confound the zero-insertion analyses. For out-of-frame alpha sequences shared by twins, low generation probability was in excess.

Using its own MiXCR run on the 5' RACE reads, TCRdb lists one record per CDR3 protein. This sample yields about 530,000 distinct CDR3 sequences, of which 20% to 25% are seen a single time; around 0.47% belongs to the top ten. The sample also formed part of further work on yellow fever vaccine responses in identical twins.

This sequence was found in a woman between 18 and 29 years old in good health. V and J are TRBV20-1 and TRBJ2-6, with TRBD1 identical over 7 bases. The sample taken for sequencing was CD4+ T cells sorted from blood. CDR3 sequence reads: CSAIAGGAIVLTF. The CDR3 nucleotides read TGCAGTGCCATTGCAGGGGGAGCGATCGTCCTGACTTTC.